This TCR beta chain is from a study of response to subunit inactivated influenza vaccine. Study-level results: A suggestion made by the authors is that each seasonal influenza vaccination recruits few new T cells.

The length of the CDR3 is 13 residues. V was shortened by 4 bases and J by 7 bases, with 12 bases between the two germline ends. Germline V gene lookup returns CDR1 KGHDR and CDR2 SFDVKD. This clonotype has more than one count but fewer than ten. Its antigen is not known. TCRdb re-analysed the RT-PCR reads in MiXCR, keeping a single row per CDR3 protein. The sample shows under 800,000 distinct CDR3 sequences, approximately 15% of them seen only once. This rearrangement joins TRBV24-1 to TRBJ2-5; the D is unclear. Material: PBMCs from blood, obtained 14 to 15 days before vaccination. The receptor was derived from a man aged 50 to 60 who received an inactivated influenza vaccine. Written as DNA, the CDR3 is TGTGCCACCAGTGAGCATGGAGTGGGGACCCAGTACTTC. Amino acids: CATSEHGVGTQYF.